A single sample gave rise to the 18 T cell receptor beta chains below, sequenced in a study of cytomegalovirus exposure and HLA in healthy donors (dated by TCRdb to about 2017). Library preparation employed the immunoSEQ multiplex PCR assay. A mixture of 60 forward primers for TCR Vbeta segments and 13 reverse primers for TCR Jbeta segments was used in the multiplex PCR. The immuneACCESS repertoire file appears here via TCRdb, limited to in-frame rearrangements. These files lack a portion of the clones; in checked studies, under half of the deficit traces to unresolved V genes, and the cause of the others is not known. Counted in this sample were 150,000 to 200,000 clones; approximately 81% of them appeared once. The top ten constitute around 0.26% of the sample. Sequencing was performed on PBMCs. The receptors were gathered from a boy aged 5 to 17 in good health and CMV-seronegative.

The chain combines TRBV9 with TRBJ1-6, with D possibly matching TRBD1 (6 bases). Germline assignment: CDR1 SGDLS and CDR2 YYNGEE. V lost 1 base and J 7 bases, leaving 9 bases between the germline ends. This CDR3 is built from 14 residues. In DNA form, the CDR3 reads TGTGCCAGCAGCGTAATAGGGGGAAATTCACCCCTCCACTTT. Translated, it gives CASSVIGGNSPLHF.

This clone occurred once. The chain carries TRBV28 and TRBJ2-4; D may be TRBD1 (5 bases). The V end was cut by 2 bases, the J end by 1 base, with 12 bases between. This CDR3 has 16 amino acids. Germline lookup yields CDR1 MDHEN and CDR2 SYDVKM. CDR3 DNA: TGTGCCAGCAGTTTACCGGTATCAGGGGCCAAAAACATTCAGTACTTC. Translating gives CASSLPVSGAKNIQYF.

V is TRBV9 and J is TRBJ1-6; D remains ambiguous. Trimming cost V 3 bases and J 11 bases, with 21 bases left between them. The CDR3 has 16 amino acids. From germline, CDR1 is SGDLS and CDR2 YYNGEE. The CDR3 DNA sequence: TGTGCCAGCAGCGCGGATCAGGAGGACTCCCTTCCACCCCTCCACTTT. It specifies CASSADQEDSLPPLHF.

V and J are TRBV4-1 and TRBJ2-7; D perhaps matches TRBD2 (5 bases). The CDR3 length is 14 residues. Germline V gene data show CDR1 as MGHRA and CDR2 as YSYEKL. The V gene lost 3 bases and the J gene lost 5 bases, with 14 bases spanning the gap. The CDR3 protein is CASSHRGSSHEQYF. The DNA for the CDR3 is TGCGCCAGCAGCCACAGAGGGAGTAGTCACGAGCAGTACTTC.

This clone was seen once. This chain connects TRBV4-1 to TRBJ1-3; 8 bases line up with TRBD1. Losses at the gene ends were 5 bases for V and 1 base for J; bases not matched to a gene: 4. CDR1 is MGHRA, CDR2 YSYEKL, per germline. This CDR3 is 15 amino acids long. The CDR3 DNA reads TGCGCCAGCAGCTCTTGGACAGGGTCTGGAAACACCATATATTTT. Its translation is CASSSWTGSGNTIYF.

The chain uses TRBV7-9 and TRBJ1-5, with no clear D. Germline assignment: CDR1 SEHNR and CDR2 FQNEAQ (reference sequence). This CDR3 is built from 13 residues. V was cut by 3 bases and J by 6 bases, with 9 bases left in between. CDR3 in amino acids: CASSFGSFQPQHF. The CDR3 DNA reads as TGTGCCAGCAGCTTCGGTAGCTTTCAGCCCCAGCATTTT.

The gene calls are TRBV18 and TRBJ2-7; D is perhaps TRBD1 (5 bases). V shed 2 bases and J shed 5 bases, with 10 bases lying between them. The CDR3 contains 13 residues. Germline CDR1 and CDR2: KGHSH and LQKENI. The chain's CDR3 is CASSPSRAHEQYF. As DNA, the CDR3 is TGTGCCAGCTCACCAAGCAGGGCTCACGAGCAGTACTTC. Complete variable domain (other parts from reference TRBV18 and TRBJ2-7): NAGVMQNPRHLVRRRGQEARLRCSPMKGHSHVYWYRQLPEEGLKFMVYLQKENIIDESGMPKERFSAEFPKEGPSILRIQQVVRGDSAAYFCASSPSRAHEQYFGPGTRLTVT.

The chain uses TRBV5-1 and TRBJ1-1; TRBD1 aligns across 9 bases. With 4 bases clipped from V and 3 bases from J, the junction kept 10 bases outside the gene matches. The CDR3 runs 16 residues. CDR1 and CDR2 from the germline V gene are SGHRS and YFSETQ. CDR3 nucleotides: TGCGCCAGCAGCCCGGGGACAGGGACCCCCTACACTGAAGCTTTCTTT. It codes for CASSPGTGTPYTEAFF.

This rearrangement joins TRBV2 to TRBJ1-2; D uncertain. The V gene's germline CDR1 is SNHLY and CDR2 FYNNEI. The CDR3 is 12 residues long. Trimming pared 0 bases from V and 8 bases from J, leaving 7 bases between. The CDR3 protein is CASSEARVGYTF. CDR3 nucleotide sequence: TGTGCCAGCAGTGAAGCGCGGGTCGGCTACACCTTC. The full variable domain, rest sourced from reference TRBV2 and TRBJ1-2, is EPEVTQTPSHQVTQMGQEVILRCVPISNHLYFYWYRQILGQKVEFLVSFYNNEISEKSEIFDDQFSVERPDGSNFTLKIRSTKLEDSAMYFCASSEARVGYTFGSGTRLTVV.

Here the CDR3 DNA reads TGTGCCAGCAGCGTGGCTTACGGACAGTACGAGCAGTACTTC. Encoded protein: CASSVAYGQYEQYF. The chain combines TRBV9 with TRBJ2-7; tentatively, D is TRBD1 (6 bases). Per the germline V gene, CDR1 is SGDLS and CDR2 is YYNGEE. The CDR3 has 14 amino acids. The V end was cut by 2 bases, the J end by 4 bases, with 13 bases between.

This clone occurred once. This chain links TRBV6-6 with TRBJ2-3, with 7 bases fitting TRBD1. This CDR3 contains 11 residues. Trimming cost V 10 bases and J 3 bases; bases outside gene matches: 1. Germline CDR1 MNHNY, CDR2 SVGAGI (reference sequence). The DNA of the CDR3 is TGTGCCACACAGGGGACAGATACGCAGTATTTT. It specifies CATQGTDTQYF.

There are a few counts of this clone. The CDR3 nucleotides are TGCGCCAGCAGCCAAGACGGGCGGGGAGGGAATGAAAAACTGTTTTTT. It translates to CASSQDGRGGNEKLFF. V is TRBV4-3 and J is TRBJ1-4; D unclear. This CDR3 contains 16 residues. V lost 0 bases, J lost 5 bases, and 13 bases lay in between. Germline CDR1 LGHNA, CDR2 YSLEER.

The V call is TRBV11-2, the J call TRBJ1-6, with a possible D match to TRBD1 (5 bases). V was cut by 5 bases and J by 10 bases, with 12 bases left in between. The CDR3 is made up of 13 amino acids. Germline V gene lookup returns CDR1 SGHAT and CDR2 FQNNGV. The DNA of the CDR3 is TGTGCCAGCAGCCCCGTCCAGGGATCACCCCTCCACTTT. Translating it yields CASSPVQGSPLHF.

The chain uses TRBV2 and TRBJ2-3, with D uncertain. V was trimmed by 7 bases and J by 3 bases, leaving 11 bases between them. The CDR3 extends over 13 amino acids. The V gene's germline CDR1 is SNHLY and CDR2 FYNNEI. The CDR3 DNA is TGTGCCAGCAACGGTGATGTGACAGATACGCAGTATTTT. This translates into CASNGDVTDTQYF.

The table lists this clone with a few counts. This rearrangement joins TRBV5-4 to TRBJ2-7; 9 nucleotides line up with TRBD1. V lost 0 bases to trimming and J lost 4 bases; unmatched junction nucleotides: 2. Germline-derived CDR1 and CDR2 are SGHNT and YYREEE (reference sequence). The CDR3 runs to 14 residues. The CDR3 coding sequence is TGTGCCAGCAGCTTGGAACAGGGGGCATACGAGCAGTACTTC. Amino acids: CASSLEQGAYEQYF.

The rearrangement uses TRBV29-1 and TRBJ1-5; 7 nucleotides match TRBD1. CDR1 and CDR2 from the germline V gene are SQVTM and ANQGSEA. This CDR3 is built from 13 residues. With V trimmed by 4 bases and J by 3 bases, 3 bases remained unmatched. Here the CDR3 DNA reads TGCAGCGTTGCACAGGGGATCAATCAGCCCCAGCATTTT. Translation gives CSVAQGINQPQHF.

The V and J genes are TRBV13 and TRBJ2-1; D unresolved. The CDR3 is 13 amino acids. In germline, CDR1 is PRHDT, CDR2 FYEKMQ (reference sequence). Trimming cost V 4 bases and J 0 bases, with 4 bases left between them. The CDR3 region is CASSYRSYNEQFF. Here the CDR3 DNA reads TGTGCCAGCAGCTATCGCTCCTACAATGAGCAGTTCTTC.

This chain uses TRBV7-9 with TRBJ1-1; TRBD1 matches 8 bases. V lost 6 bases, J lost 4 bases, and 7 bases stayed unmatched. The CDR3 has 14 residues. Germline assignment: CDR1 SEHNR and CDR2 FQNEAQ (reference sequence). Here the CDR3 DNA reads TGTGCCAGCAGTTACAGGGGGAGTTCCACTGAAGCTTTCTTT. Amino acid sequence: CASSYRGSSTEAFF.